These 29 T cell receptor beta chains originate from one sample sequenced in a study of PD-1 blockade in mismatch repair-deficient tumors. TCRdb's copy holds only in-frame clones and misses some; the assay was immunoSEQ multiplex PCR. This sample carries about 68,000 clones, approximately 80% of them seen once, and the ten largest clones take about 5%. The sequencing used peripheral blood, collected 2 weeks after starting pembrolizumab. These TCRs come from an adult with mismatch repair-deficient cancer.

This sequence joins TRBV6-5 and TRBJ1-1; perhaps TRBD1 as D (6 bases). Germline loops: CDR1 MNHEY, CDR2 SVGAGI. The CDR3 runs 16 residues. V lost 4 bases and J 1 base, leaving 16 bases between the germline ends. The CDR3 nucleotides read TGTGCCAGCAGTTCATGGGGCAGGGGCGAGAACACTGAAGCTTTCTTT. Translated: CASSSWGRGENTEAFF.

The CDR3 protein is CASSSRDSLNYGYTF. The CDR3 nucleotides read TGTGCCAGCTCCTCCCGGGACAGTCTTAACTATGGCTACACCTTC. The chain links TRBV18 to TRBJ1-2; 7 positions agree with TRBD1. The CDR3 extends over 15 amino acids. Germline-derived CDR1 and CDR2 are KGHSH and LQKENI. V lost 6 bases to trimming and J lost 1 base; unmatched junction nucleotides: 8.

The CDR3 DNA reads TGTGCCAGCAGCTCCGACAAAAACATTCAGTACTTC. It specifies CASSSDKNIQYF. The chain has TRBV5-5 and TRBJ2-4; D is undetermined. The CDR3 sequence is 12 residues long. Germline V lookup: CDR1 SGHKS, CDR2 YYEKEE (reference sequence). V dropped 3 bases and J dropped 3 bases, with 4 bases sitting between them.

A few counts support this clone. V gene TRBV7-8 combines with J gene TRBJ1-2; no definite D call. Germline-derived CDR1 and CDR2 are SGHVS and FQNEAQ. The CDR3 has 13 residues. Trimming took 0 bases from V and 5 from J, leaving 7 bases between them. CDR3 bases: TGTGCCAGCAGCTTAGCGGCACGTTATGGCTACACCTTC. This translates into CASSLAARYGYTF.

This chain uses TRBV11-3 with TRBJ2-2, with unresolved D. Trimming stripped 0 bases from V and 5 bases from J, with 7 bases between. The CDR3 is 14 residues long. Germline values: CDR1 SGHNT, CDR2 YENEEA. The CDR3 bases are TGTGCCAGCAGCTTAGATGGGCCGACCGGGGAGCTGTTTTTT. It codes for CASSLDGPTGELFF.

V and J are TRBV9 and TRBJ2-7, with 10 nucleotides matching TRBD2. Germline CDR1 is SGDLS and CDR2 is YYNGEE. J was trimmed by 7 bases and V by 4 bases; bases with no gene match: 14. The CDR3 covers 16 residues. CDR3 coding DNA: TGTGCCAGCAGCCCCCGGACGCTAGCGGGAGCTGGTGAGCAGTACTTC. Protein product: CASSPRTLAGAGEQYF.

The rearrangement links TRBV6-1 to TRBJ2-7, with D possibly being TRBD1 (7 bases). CDR1 is MNHNS and CDR2 is SASEGT in the germline V gene. Trimming took off 6 bases at V and 7 bases at J, with 10 bases between the two ends. The CDR3 sequence is 11 residues long. This CDR3 is CASSPGGEQYF. CDR3 in DNA: TGTGCCAGCAGCCCAGGGGGGGAGCAGTACTTC.

V usage is TRBV10-3 and J usage is TRBJ1-2; TRBD1 matches 8 bases. This CDR3 is built from 14 residues. The V and J ends lost 4 bases and 0 bases, in that order; junction bases with no gene match: 1. Germline V CDR1 and CDR2: ENHRY, SYGVKD. CDR3 DNA: TGTGCCATCAGTGGGGACAGGTCTAACTATGGCTACACCTTC. This codes for CAISGDRSNYGYTF.

The chain links TRBV14 to TRBJ2-6, with 7 bases fitting TRBD1. The CDR3 length is 16 residues. V lost 1 base, J lost 8 bases, and 8 bases stayed unmatched. Germline loops: CDR1 SGHDN, CDR2 FVKESK. The CDR3 spells CASSQVLPGGTNVLTF. The CDR3 coding sequence is TGTGCCAGCAGCCAAGTTCTGCCAGGGGGAACCAACGTCCTGACTTTC.

In this sample, this clone turned up a few times. The CDR3 loop is CASSYTSGASYEQYF. The CDR3 DNA sequence: TGTGCCAGCAGTTACACTAGCGGGGCCTCCTACGAGCAGTACTTC. The V call is TRBV6-5, the J call TRBJ2-7; TRBD2 matches 10 bases. The CDR3 totals 15 residues. Losses at the gene ends were 2 bases for V and 0 bases for J; bases not matched to a gene: 1. CDR1 MNHEY and CDR2 SVGAGI come from the germline V gene.

This chain joins TRBV4-3 and TRBJ2-7; 9 nucleotides agree with TRBD1. CDR3 length: 15 residues. The germline V gene has CDR1 LGHNA and CDR2 YSLEER. Unmatched junction bases numbered 7, after V lost 1 base and J lost 6 bases. The CDR3 is CASSQAGTGFREQYF. CDR3 nucleotide sequence: TGCGCCAGCAGCCAAGCGGGGACAGGGTTTCGCGAGCAGTACTTC.

The gene calls are TRBV7-9 and TRBJ2-7, with no clear D. In germline, CDR1 is SEHNR, CDR2 FQNEAQ (reference sequence). With 1 base removed from V and 1 base from J, the gap between germline ends came to 8 bases. The CDR3 sequence is 14 residues long. The CDR3 DNA reads as TGTGCCAGCAGCTTAGTGGGTAGGTCCTACGAGCAGTACTTC. Amino acids: CASSLVGRSYEQYF.

This sequence joins TRBV9 and TRBJ1-3, with D perhaps TRBD1 (5 bases). Germline V gives CDR1 SGDLS, CDR2 YYNGEE. This CDR3 comprises 16 residues. Trimming removed 0 bases from V and 4 bases from J, with 14 bases in between. CDR3 region: CASSVGFGGTGNTIYF. The CDR3 coding sequence is TGTGCCAGCAGCGTAGGGTTCGGGGGGACGGGAAACACCATATATTTT. Filled out from reference TRBV9 and TRBJ1-3, the complete variable domain reads DSGVTQTPKHLITATGQRVTLRCSPRSGDLSVYWYQQSLDQGLQFLIQYYNGEERAKGNILERFSAQQFPDLHSELNLSSLELGDSALYFCASSVGFGGTGNTIYFGEGSWLTVV.

Here the CDR3 DNA reads TGCAGCGTGGCAGAAATGGACAGCGATGGCTACACCTTC. Amino acids: CSVAEMDSDGYTF. This chain links TRBV29-1 with TRBJ1-2; TRBD1 might be the D (6 bases). CDR3 size: 13 residues. Germline CDR1 is SQVTM and CDR2 is ANQGSEA. V was cut by 6 bases and J by 6 bases, with 17 bases left in between.

The chain uses TRBV6-1 and TRBJ1-2; D is perhaps TRBD1 (5 bases). V lost 9 bases and J lost 6, with 14 bases in between. The germline V gene encodes CDR1 MNHNS and CDR2 SASEGT. This CDR3 has 12 amino acids. The CDR3 loop is CASSTVVHGYTF. The CDR3, as DNA: TGTGCCAGTTCGACAGTTGTCCATGGCTACACCTTC.

The rearrangement joins TRBV6-5 to TRBJ2-2; 9 nucleotides match TRBD2. Trimming cost V 2 bases and J 5 bases; bases outside gene matches: 6. This CDR3 comprises 16 residues. The germline CDR1 and CDR2 sequences are MNHEY and SVGAGI. For the CDR3, the DNA is TGTGCCAGCAGTTACCCCAGCGGGAGGCTGACCGGGGAGCTGTTTTTT. Translated: CASSYPSGRLTGELFF.

The V call is TRBV6-5, the J call TRBJ1-1; the match to TRBD1 covers 7 bases. V lost 0 bases and J lost 6; bases outside the gene matches: 4. This CDR3 is built from 14 residues. The germline V gene encodes CDR1 MNHEY and CDR2 SVGAGI. The CDR3 DNA sequence: TGTGCCAGCAGTTACTCGAGGGGGCCAGCTGAAGCTTTCTTT. It encodes CASSYSRGPAEAFF.

This clone was counted between two and nine times. The chain has TRBV6-5 and TRBJ2-4; no firm D call. This CDR3 comprises 11 residues. Germline V gene lookup returns CDR1 MNHEY and CDR2 SVGAGI. Trimming cost V 6 bases and J 8 bases, with 8 bases left between them. Here the CDR3 DNA reads TGTGCCAGCAGGACAAACGACATTCAGTACTTC. Protein sequence: CASRTNDIQYF.

This clone occurred once. J is TRBJ1-3 and V is TRBV5-3; no clear D. TRBV5-3 is labeled an ORF, and its function is uncertain. The CDR3 contains 15 residues. The V and J ends lost 4 bases and 0 bases respectively, with 11 bases between them. This CDR3 is CARSQSKSSGNTIYF. CDR3 sequence (DNA): TGTGCCAGAAGCCAGTCCAAAAGCTCTGGAAACACCATATATTTT.

This clone was seen a single time. The chain has TRBV6-5 and TRBJ2-5, with 9 bases lining up with TRBD2. The CDR3 loop spans 13 amino acids. CDR1 is MNHEY, CDR2 SVGAGI, per germline. The junction had 4 bases not matched to a gene; V was cut back by 6 bases and J by 5 bases. This CDR3 reads CASSAGGPETQYF. Here the CDR3 DNA reads TGTGCCAGCAGCGCGGGAGGGCCGGAGACCCAGTACTTC.

V gene TRBV4-3 combines with J gene TRBJ2-7; D remains ambiguous. V lost 1 base to trimming and J lost 5 bases, with 12 bases between them. There are 14 residues in the CDR3. Germline assignment: CDR1 LGHNA and CDR2 YSLEER. This CDR3 reads CASSQGMELNEQYF. DNA for the CDR3: TGCGCCAGCAGCCAAGGAATGGAGTTGAACGAGCAGTACTTC.

Only a few counts were recorded for this clone. The V gene is TRBV9, the J gene TRBJ2-2; possible D gene TRBD1, 8 bases. The CDR3 is made up of 15 amino acids. Trimming took 3 bases from V and 5 from J, leaving 14 bases between them. Germline CDR1 and CDR2: SGDLS and YYNGEE. In DNA, the CDR3 is TGTGCCAGCAGCGACAGGGGGGGGTTTACCGGGGAGCTGTTTTTT. Protein sequence: CASSDRGGFTGELFF.

The V call is TRBV27, the J call TRBJ2-7, with TRBD1 matching 7 bases. Per the germline V gene, CDR1 is MNHEY and CDR2 is SMNVEV (reference sequence). CDR3 length: 15 amino acids. V shed 6 bases, J shed 5 bases, and the junction held 13 bases outside the gene matches. The chain's CDR3 is CASSRRSTGNHEQYF. CDR3 nucleotides: TGTGCCAGCAGCCGAAGGTCGACAGGGAACCACGAGCAGTACTTC.

The rearrangement links TRBV6-6 to TRBJ2-7; 9 bases align to TRBD2. The germline V gene encodes CDR1 MNHNY and CDR2 SVGAGI (reference sequence). Unmatched junction bases numbered 13, after V lost 7 bases and J lost 6 bases. The CDR3 extends over 15 amino acids. The CDR3 is CASNPRSAGGGEQYF. The CDR3, as DNA: TGTGCCAGCAACCCCAGGTCAGCGGGAGGTGGCGAGCAGTACTTC.

The V call is TRBV6-5, the J call TRBJ1-4, with 8 bases aligning to TRBD1. Germline CDR1 and CDR2: MNHEY and SVGAGI. The CDR3 is made up of 14 amino acids. The V gene end was trimmed by 6 bases and the J gene end by 5 bases; junction bases not matched to a gene: 5. CDR3 residues: CASSQDRVNEKLFF. The DNA of the CDR3 is TGTGCCAGCAGCCAGGACAGGGTAAATGAAAAACTGTTTTTT.

This sequence joins TRBV18 and TRBJ2-7, with 9 positions matching TRBD1. V shed 3 bases, J shed 6 bases, and the junction held 6 bases outside the gene matches. The CDR3 contains 14 residues. Germline V gene lookup returns CDR1 KGHSH and CDR2 LQKENI. In DNA, the CDR3 is TGTGCCAGCTCACCGTCGGGACAGGGCTTCGAGCAGTACTTC. It translates to CASSPSGQGFEQYF.

The chain employs TRBV2 and TRBJ2-7; D is unresolved. This CDR3 comprises 11 residues. From germline, CDR1 is SNHLY and CDR2 FYNNEI. Trimming cost V 3 bases and J 6 bases, with 6 bases left between them. The DNA for the CDR3 is TGTGCCAGCAGTGATGTCGGCGAGCAGTACTTC. Protein sequence: CASSDVGEQYF. Drawing the rest from reference TRBV2 and TRBJ2-7, the complete variable domain is EPEVTQTPSHQVTQMGQEVILRCVPISNHLYFYWYRQILGQKVEFLVSFYNNEISEKSEIFDDQFSVERPDGSNFTLKIRSTKLEDSAMYFCASSDVGEQYFGPGTRLTVT.

The chain uses TRBV10-3 and TRBJ2-5; D unresolved. Per germline, CDR1 ENHRY and CDR2 SYGVKD. Trimming left V 6 bases short and J 3 bases short, with 8 bases between. The CDR3 runs 12 residues. The CDR3 DNA follows: TGTGCCATCAGGCAGGAAAAAGAGACCCAGTACTTC. As protein: CAIRQEKETQYF.

V gene TRBV27 combines with J gene TRBJ2-1; D gene ambiguous. Trimming cost V 6 bases and J 7 bases, with 16 bases left between them. CDR3 length: 14 amino acids. Germline V gene data show CDR1 as MNHEY and CDR2 as SMNVEV (reference sequence). The CDR3 sequence is CASSPRLADNEQFF. CDR3 DNA: TGTGCCAGCAGCCCGCGGCTCGCCGATAATGAGCAGTTCTTC.